Listed here is a single T cell receptor beta chain. This receptor's antigen is unknown. It has no much larger one-base neighbor in the sample; base qualities were not kept. This sample was included in a study of blood T cell repertoires in COVID-19 (dated by TCRdb to 2020 to 2021). As for the study more broadly: Collaborator samples came from the United States, Italy and Spain and covered acute and convalescent phases of COVID-19. Sample metadata almost always included a de-identified subject ID, COVID-19 status, age in years and sex. The dataset comprised deeply sampled blood TCRbeta repertoires from subjects exposed to, actively infected with, or recovered from COVID-19. The samples were drawn from two sources: the first 160 participants of the ongoing ImmuneRACE study, and over 950 subjects contributed by 6 global collaborators. The repertoires were released in a freely available public database meant as a resource for research on the immune response to SARS-CoV-2. Where available, HLA class I and class II types were obtained from metadata supplied by the sample provider rather than from assay-based typing. The material from the prospective study consisted of cDNA or gDNA derived from T cells, B-cell-depleted T cells, or PBMCs. Study-wide findings and limitations: The quantity of clinical and demographic metadata differed by source and by participant and was supplied without curation.

TCRbeta CDR3 regions were amplified from genomic DNA by means of the immunoSEQ Assay, a bias-controlled multiplex PCR. The authors processed their data as follows. Within the assay, amplification of reference gene primers was used to estimate how many nucleated cells each sample contained. Sequence reads were collapsed and filtered to measure the absolute abundance of every unique TCRbeta CDR3 rearrangement. For each sample, productive Simpson clonality was calculated as the square root of Simpson's diversity index across productive rearrangements. TCRdb retrieved this table from immuneACCESS and kept in-frame rearrangements only. Not all clones are present; in checked studies, unresolved V genes account for under half, and no reason is known for the remainder. V, J and clone size were drawn from that table, and D and trimming were deduced from the DNA. A total of some 160,000 clones appear in this sample, around 90% of them only once. The ten biggest clones cover 2.5% to 3% of the sample.

Collaborating institutions collected whole blood in K2EDTA tubes following their own protocols. For TCRbeta analysis, collaborators shipped samples in one of three forms: frozen whole blood, isolated PBMCs, or DNA extracted from either of those sample types. The CDR3 runs 15 residues from the cysteine to the phenylalanine. Just CDR3 DNA is preserved here, 45 bases in frame from base 1. From a lookup of the germline V gene, CDR1 and CDR2 are SGHRS and YFSETQ. V is shortened by 2 bases, J by 1 base, and the region joining them spans 9 bases. Specimen: peripheral blood. The TCR was taken from a man in his sixties with acute or convalescent COVID-19. Here the chain combines TRBV5-1 and TRBJ2-2, with a tentative D gene TRBD2 over 5 matching bases. The CDR3 here reads CASSFASGNTGELFF. The sequenced DNA is TGCGCCAGCAGCTTCGCCAGCGGGAACACCGGGGAGCTGTTTTTT.